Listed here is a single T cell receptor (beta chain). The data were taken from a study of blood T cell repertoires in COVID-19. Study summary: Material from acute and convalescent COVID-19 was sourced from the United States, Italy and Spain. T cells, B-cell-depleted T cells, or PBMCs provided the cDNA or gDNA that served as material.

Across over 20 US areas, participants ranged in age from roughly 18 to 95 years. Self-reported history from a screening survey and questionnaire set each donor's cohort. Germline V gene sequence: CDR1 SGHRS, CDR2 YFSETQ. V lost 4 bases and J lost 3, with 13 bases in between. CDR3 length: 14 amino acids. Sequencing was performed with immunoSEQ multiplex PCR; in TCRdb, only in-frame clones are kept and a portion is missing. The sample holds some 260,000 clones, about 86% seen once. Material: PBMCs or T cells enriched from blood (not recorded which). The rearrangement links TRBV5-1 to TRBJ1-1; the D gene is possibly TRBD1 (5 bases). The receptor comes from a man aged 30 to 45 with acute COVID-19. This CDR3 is CASSVSGWDTEAFF. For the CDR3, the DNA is TGCGCCAGCAGCGTATCAGGGTGGGACACTGAAGCTTTCTTT.